This T cell receptor beta chain stems from a study of CD8+ T cells in alopecia areata. The sequencing template was cDNA reverse transcribed from extracted RNA. Repertoires were generated with immunoSEQ multiplex PCR, while TCRdb's copy carries only in-frame clones and drops some. The repertoire consists of 150,000 to 200,000 clones, with about 54% occurring once and the leading ten covering about 4.3%. Germline CDR1 reads LGHNA; CDR2 reads YNFKEQ. V was clipped by 2 bases and J by 0 bases, with 13 bases between them. The CDR3 is 17 residues long. The chain couples TRBV4-2 to TRBJ1-4; D gene ambiguous. The receptor's source is a human donor in good health. The material sequenced was CD4+ T cells sorted from blood. The CDR3 coding sequence is TGTGCCAGCAGCCAATATCGGGGATCGACAACTAATGAAAAACTGTTTTTT. This translates into CASSQYRGSTTNEKLFF.